This T cell receptor (beta chain) emerged from a study of regulatory T cells in long-lasting Graves disease. The wider study: For a period under 3 months, newly diagnosed Graves' patients had taken antithyroid drugs.

This clonotype was counted ten times or more. Its antigen is undetermined. The CDR3 has 16 amino acids. The trim removed 0 bases at V and 2 bases at J, leaving 6 bases unmatched. Time point defined: newly diagnosed GD, antithyroid drugs for less than 3 months. RNA from PBMCs was the source of the TCR library. Points from the study as a whole: Accuracy may have suffered from the small sample size.

Both iRepertoire HTBI primers and Arm-PCR of CDR3 regions were used to build the TCR beta libraries. TCRdb re-called the multiplex PCR reads through MiXCR, storing one row per CDR3 protein. The sample lists about 350,000 distinct CDR3 sequences; about 16% were seen once. These sequences were also reported in another study, on T cells in Graves' hyperthyroidism and ophthalmopathy. That work adds: Diagnosis of hyperthyroidism was new in patients aged 18 to 65, and its duration was under 2 months. Diagnosis relied on clinical symptoms, serum thyroxine and TRAb, thyroid ultrasound and orbital computed tomography.

The starting material was peripheral blood mononuclear cells (PBMCs), obtained at new diagnosis, from a patient treated with antithyroid drugs. The J gene is TRBJ2-5, the V gene TRBV12-3 or TRBV12-4, with 7 bases matching TRBD1. The receptor comes from a woman aged 18-29 years with Graves disease. The CDR3: CASSLASGQKQETQYF. The CDR3 DNA sequence: TGTGCCAGCAGTTTAGCCTCGGGACAGAAACAAGAGACCCAGTACTTC.